One sample yielded the 5 T cell receptor beta chains listed below, sequenced in a study of T-cell reconstitution after alpha-beta-depleted transplantation in children. Molecular barcoding with unique molecular identifiers was used for the TCRbeta library. In TCRdb, the PCR reads were re-called with MiXCR into one record per CDR3 protein. Here the sample spans over 300,000 distinct CDR3 sequences, over 9% being singletons. The sequencing used PBMCs from the stem cell graft donor, collected from the stem cell graft. These TCRs come from a human donor who donated a stem cell graft to a child with acute lymphoblastic leukemia.

The gene calls are TRBV20-1 and TRBJ2-5; the D call may be TRBD1 or TRBD2 (5 bases each). V was clipped by 6 bases and J by 7 bases, with 15 bases between them. The CDR3 consists of 12 residues. Looked up from germline, CDR1 is DFQATT and CDR2 is SNEGSKA (reference sequence). The chain's CDR3 is CSARGRAGTQYF. For the CDR3, the DNA is TGCAGTGCCCGGGGCAGGGCCGGGACCCAGTACTTC.

This clonotype was detected only a few times. The chain links TRBV7-2 to TRBJ2-5; 9 bases match TRBD1. J lost 4 bases, V lost 7 bases, and 4 bases had no gene match. Germline CDR1 is SGHTA and CDR2 is FQGNSA. The CDR3 is made up of 13 amino acids. CDR3: CASTRTGAETQYF. The CDR3 nucleotides read TGTGCCAGCACTCGGACAGGGGCAGAGACCCAGTACTTC.

This clonotype was seen a few times. The rearrangement joins TRBV7-3 to TRBJ2-2, with 8 bases fitting TRBD1. Germline values: CDR1 SGHTA, CDR2 FQGTGA. J was trimmed by 5 bases and V by 9 bases; bases with no gene match: 11. The CDR3 length is 15 residues. The CDR3 sequence is CARAERQGYTGELFF. The CDR3 region has the DNA TGTGCCAGGGCGGAGAGACAGGGGTATACCGGGGAGCTGTTTTTT.

This clonotype was seen at least ten times. The rearrangement links TRBV29-1 to TRBJ2-7, with 9 bases matching TRBD1. With V trimmed by 7 bases and J by 4 bases, 8 bases remained unmatched. CDR3 length: 13 residues. The germline V gene encodes CDR1 SQVTM and CDR2 ANQGSEA. The CDR3 bases are TGCAGCGCAACGGACAGGGGAAGGTACGAGCAGTACTTC. This translates into CSATDRGRYEQYF.

J is TRBJ2-1 and V is TRBV5-1, with D perhaps assigned TRBD1 or TRBD2 (5 bases each). The CDR3 extends over 15 amino acids. Trimming cost V 4 bases and J 7 bases, with 18 bases left between them. Germline V gives CDR1 SGHRS, CDR2 YFSETQ. The CDR3 DNA reads as TGCGCCAGCAGCACATCCGGGACCCTGAAGAATGAGCAGTTCTTC. Amino acid sequence: CASSTSGTLKNEQFF.